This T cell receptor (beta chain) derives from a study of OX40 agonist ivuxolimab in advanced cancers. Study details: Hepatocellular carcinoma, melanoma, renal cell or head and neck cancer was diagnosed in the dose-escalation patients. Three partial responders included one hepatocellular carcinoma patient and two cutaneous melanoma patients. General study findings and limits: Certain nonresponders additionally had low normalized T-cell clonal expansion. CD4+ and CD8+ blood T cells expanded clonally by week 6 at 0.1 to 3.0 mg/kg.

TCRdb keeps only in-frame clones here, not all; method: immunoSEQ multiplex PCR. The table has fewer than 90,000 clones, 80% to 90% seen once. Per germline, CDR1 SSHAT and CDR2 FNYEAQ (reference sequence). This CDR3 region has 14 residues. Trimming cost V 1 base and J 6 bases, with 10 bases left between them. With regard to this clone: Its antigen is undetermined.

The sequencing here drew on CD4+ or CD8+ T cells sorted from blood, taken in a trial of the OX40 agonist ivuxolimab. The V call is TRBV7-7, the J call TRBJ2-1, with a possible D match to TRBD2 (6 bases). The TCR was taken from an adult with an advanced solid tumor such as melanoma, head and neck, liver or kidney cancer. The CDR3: CASSLGGEINEQFF. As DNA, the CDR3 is TGTGCCAGCAGCTTAGGGGGGGAGATCAATGAGCAGTTCTTC.